This record covers a single T cell receptor (beta chain). Original data processing: Reference gene primer amplification gave nucleated cell count estimates. This table comes from immunoSEQ multiplex PCR, and its TCRdb copy is limited to in-frame clones, with some not included. From that table come the V and J calls and clone size; the DNA was used to work out D and trimming. The sample includes about 120,000 clones, over 75% of them seen just once. This sample is part of a study of blood T cell repertoires in COVID-19. The overall study: Spain, Italy and the United States supplied samples that represented acute and convalescent COVID-19. T cells, B-cell-depleted T cells, or PBMCs supplied cDNA or gDNA.

Input material: peripheral blood. This clonotype was obtained from a man older than 75 with acute or convalescent COVID-19.

The chain's CDR3 is CASSLETGAYGYTF. The CDR3 DNA sequence: TGTGCCAGCAGCTTGGAGACAGGCGCATATGGCTACACCTTC. The V call is TRBV5-5, the J call TRBJ1-2; D might be TRBD1 (6 bases). Trimming pared 0 bases from V and 5 bases from J, leaving 11 bases between. Looked up from germline, CDR1 is SGHKS and CDR2 is YYEKEE (reference sequence). This CDR3 comprises 14 residues.